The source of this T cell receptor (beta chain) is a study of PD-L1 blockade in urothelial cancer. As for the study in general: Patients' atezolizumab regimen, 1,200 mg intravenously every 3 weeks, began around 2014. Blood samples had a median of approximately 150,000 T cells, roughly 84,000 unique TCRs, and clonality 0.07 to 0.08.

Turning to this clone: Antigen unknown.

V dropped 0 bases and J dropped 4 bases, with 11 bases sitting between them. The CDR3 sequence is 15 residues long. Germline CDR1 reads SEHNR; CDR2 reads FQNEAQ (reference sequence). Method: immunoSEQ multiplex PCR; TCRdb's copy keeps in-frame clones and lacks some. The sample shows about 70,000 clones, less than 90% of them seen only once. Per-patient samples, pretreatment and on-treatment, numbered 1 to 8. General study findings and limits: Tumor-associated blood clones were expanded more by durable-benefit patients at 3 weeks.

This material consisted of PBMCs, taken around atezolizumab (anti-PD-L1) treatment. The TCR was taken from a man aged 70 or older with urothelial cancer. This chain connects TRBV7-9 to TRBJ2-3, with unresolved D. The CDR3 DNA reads TGTGCCAGCAGCTTAGCCTATCCCCGGGCAGATACGCAGTATTTT. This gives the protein CASSLAYPRADTQYF.